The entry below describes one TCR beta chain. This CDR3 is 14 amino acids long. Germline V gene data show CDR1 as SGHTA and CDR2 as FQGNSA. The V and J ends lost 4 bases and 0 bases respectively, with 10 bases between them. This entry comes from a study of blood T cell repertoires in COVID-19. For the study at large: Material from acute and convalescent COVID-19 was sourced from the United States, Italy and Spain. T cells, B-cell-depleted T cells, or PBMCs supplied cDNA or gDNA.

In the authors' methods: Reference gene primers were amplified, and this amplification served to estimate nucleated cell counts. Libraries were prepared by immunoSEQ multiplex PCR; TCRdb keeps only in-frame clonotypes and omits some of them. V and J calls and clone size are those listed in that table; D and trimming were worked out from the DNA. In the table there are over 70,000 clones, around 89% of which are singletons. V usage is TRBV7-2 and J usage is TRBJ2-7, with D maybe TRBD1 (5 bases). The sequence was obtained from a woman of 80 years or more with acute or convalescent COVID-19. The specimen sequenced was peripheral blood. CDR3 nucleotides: TGTGCCAGCAGCTCGCGGACAAACTCCTACGAGCAGTACTTC. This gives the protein CASSSRTNSYEQYF.